These 14 T cell receptor beta chains share one sample of origin, sequenced in a study of cytomegalovirus exposure and HLA in healthy donors. The PCR ran on 60 Vbeta and 13 Jbeta primers. The table came from immunoSEQ multiplex PCR; TCRdb's copy has only in-frame clones and leaves some out. This sample's table has 200,000 or so clones. Input material: PBMCs. The receptor source for this set is a boy aged 5-17 years in good health and CMV-seronegative.

V is TRBV9 and J is TRBJ1-2; TRBD1 agrees at 12 bases. V shed 1 base, J shed 7 bases, and the junction held 11 bases outside the gene matches. Germline lookup yields CDR1 SGDLS and CDR2 YYNGEE. This CDR3 comprises 17 residues. The CDR3 sequence: CASSVLPGQGAGGGYTF. The CDR3 DNA reads TGTGCCAGCAGCGTACTACCGGGACAGGGGGCAGGCGGTGGCTACACCTTC.

This chain links TRBV18 with TRBJ2-3, with 8 bases fitting TRBD2. CDR1 is KGHSH and CDR2 is LQKENI in the germline V gene. The junction had 18 bases not matched to a gene; V was cut back by 6 bases and J by 1 base. The CDR3 has 19 amino acids. Here the CDR3 DNA reads TGTGCCAGCTCGATACTTCCACACAGCGGGGGCAATGGCACAGATACGCAGTATTTT. Translating gives CASSILPHSGGNGTDTQYF.

V gene TRBV5-8 combines with J gene TRBJ1-6; TRBD1 is a possible D gene (6 bases). Per the germline V gene, CDR1 is SGHTS and CDR2 is YDEGEE. Trimming pared 6 bases from V and 10 bases from J, leaving 17 bases between. The CDR3 totals 14 residues. The CDR3: CASNRRYRDSPLHF. Written as DNA, the CDR3 is TGTGCCAGCAACCGTAGATACAGGGACTCACCCCTCCACTTT.

The gene calls are TRBV4-2 and TRBJ1-2; D might be TRBD1 (5 bases). Trimming took 5 bases from V and 4 from J, leaving 14 bases between them. CDR1 and CDR2 from the germline V gene are LGHNA and YNFKEQ. The CDR3 sequence is 14 residues long. The CDR3 protein is CASSSTGGAYGYTF. The CDR3 region has the DNA TGTGCCAGCAGCTCAACGGGAGGGGCCTATGGCTACACCTTC.

The CDR3 reads CASTLDRGNTEAFF. The CDR3 DNA sequence: TGCGCCAGCACCCTGGACAGGGGGAACACTGAAGCTTTCTTT. The chain joins TRBV5-1 to TRBJ1-1; 9 bases map to TRBD1. V gave up 6 bases and J gave up 1 base; unmatched junction bases: 4. CDR3 length: 14 residues. Germline V gene data show CDR1 as SGHRS and CDR2 as YFSETQ. Full variable domain (missing parts from reference TRBV5-1 and TRBJ1-1): KAGVTQTPRYLIKTRGQQVTLSCSPISGHRSVSWYQQTPGQGLQFLFEYFSETQRNKGNFPGRFSGRQFSNSRSEMNVSTLELGDSALYLCASTLDRGNTEAFFGQGTRLTVV.

CDR3 region: CASSQLPQKNTGELFF. CDR3 bases: TGCGCCAGCAGCCAGTTGCCGCAGAAGAACACCGGGGAGCTGTTTTTT. V is TRBV4-1 and J is TRBJ2-2, with D hard to call. This CDR3 has 16 amino acids. The ends were cut back, 3 bases at V and 1 base at J, with 12 bases in the middle. Germline-derived CDR1 and CDR2 are MGHRA and YSYEKL.

The gene calls are TRBV28 and TRBJ1-5, with D possibly being TRBD1 (5 bases). Germline CDR1 reads MDHEN; CDR2 reads SYDVKM. There are 13 residues in the CDR3. V shed 10 bases and J shed 3 bases, with 13 bases lying between them. CDR3 region: CATLGGVNQPQHF. The CDR3 DNA follows: TGTGCCACCCTGGGGGGGGTCAATCAGCCCCAGCATTTT.

CDR3 protein: CASSLTGYADTQYF. As DNA, the CDR3 is TGCGCCAGCAGCTTGACGGGGTACGCAGATACGCAGTATTTT. The rearrangement joins TRBV5-1 to TRBJ2-3, with D maybe TRBD2 (5 bases). The CDR3 sequence is 14 residues long. Germline CDR1 reads SGHRS; CDR2 reads YFSETQ. Trimming took 1 base from V and 4 from J, leaving 10 bases between them.

The V call is TRBV27, the J call TRBJ2-3; D is possibly TRBD2 (7 bases). CDR1 is MNHEY, CDR2 SMNVEV, per germline (reference sequence). Trimming left V 4 bases short and J 4 bases short, with 18 bases between. This CDR3 spans 16 amino acids. The CDR3 here is CASSSVAGALPDTQYF. CDR3 DNA sequence: TGTGCCAGCAGTTCCGTCGCGGGGGCTCTTCCAGATACGCAGTATTTT.

A remark on this clone: Distinct nucleotide sequences in the sample also encode this CDR3. This chain links TRBV7-6 with TRBJ2-7; the D gene is possibly TRBD2 (6 bases). The germline gives CDR1 SGHVS, CDR2 FNYEAQ. The CDR3 length is 12 residues. V was pared by 8 bases and J by 6 bases, with 14 bases between. DNA for the CDR3: TGTGCCAGCTCTTTAGGAGGGGTCGAGCAGTACTTC. Translated: CASSLGGVEQYF.

CDR3 region: CASSSRDFGNTIYF. DNA of the CDR3: TGTGCCAGCAGCTCCCGGGACTTTGGAAACACCATATATTTT. The chain joins TRBV7-9 to TRBJ1-3; TRBD1 is a possible D gene (5 bases). The CDR3 has 14 residues. The germline CDR1 and CDR2 sequences are SEHNR and FQNEAQ (reference sequence). Deletions cut 4 bases from V and 3 bases from J, with 10 bases between.

The V gene is TRBV28, the J gene TRBJ2-1, with a possible D match to TRBD1 (5 bases). The CDR3 covers 14 residues. Trimming took 5 bases from V and 4 from J, leaving 12 bases between them. Germline CDR1 is MDHEN and CDR2 is SYDVKM. CDR3 region: CASSPPYRYNEQFF. CDR3 DNA: TGTGCCAGCAGTCCTCCTTACAGGTACAATGAGCAGTTCTTC.

The chain couples TRBV7-9 to TRBJ2-1; the D gene is possibly TRBD2 (7 bases). V dropped 5 bases and J dropped 10 bases, with 24 bases sitting between them. Per germline, CDR1 SEHNR and CDR2 FQNEAQ (reference sequence). CDR3 size: 16 residues. CDR3 coding DNA: TGTGCCAGCAGCCAGTCTATTGGGGGGGCCCTAAGGGAGCAGTTCTTC. The encoded protein is CASSQSIGGALREQFF.

The chain couples TRBV11-2 to TRBJ2-5; D is unresolved. Germline lookup yields CDR1 SGHAT and CDR2 FQNNGV. The V end lost 0 bases, the J end lost 9 bases, and 11 bases lay between the germline ends. The CDR3 spans 13 residues. This CDR3 reads CASSLDGLQAQYF. The CDR3 DNA sequence: TGTGCCAGCAGCTTAGATGGCCTCCAGGCCCAGTACTTC.